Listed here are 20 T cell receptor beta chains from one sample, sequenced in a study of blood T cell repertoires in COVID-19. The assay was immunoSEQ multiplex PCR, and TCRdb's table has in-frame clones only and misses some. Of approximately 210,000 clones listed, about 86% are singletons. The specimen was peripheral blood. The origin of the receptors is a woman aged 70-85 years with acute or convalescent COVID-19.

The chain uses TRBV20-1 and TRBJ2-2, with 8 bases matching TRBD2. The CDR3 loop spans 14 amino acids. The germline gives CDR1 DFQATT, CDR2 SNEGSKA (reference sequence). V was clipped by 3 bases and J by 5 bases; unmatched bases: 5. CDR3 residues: CSASIAGGTGELFF. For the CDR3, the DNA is TGCAGTGCTAGTATCGCGGGGGGTACCGGGGAGCTGTTTTTT.

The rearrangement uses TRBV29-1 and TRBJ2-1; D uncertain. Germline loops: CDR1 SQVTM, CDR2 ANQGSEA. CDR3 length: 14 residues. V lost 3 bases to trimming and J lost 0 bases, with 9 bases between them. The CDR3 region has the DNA TGCAGCGTTGACCGGGTGAGCTCCTACAATGAGCAGTTCTTC. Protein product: CSVDRVSSYNEQFF.

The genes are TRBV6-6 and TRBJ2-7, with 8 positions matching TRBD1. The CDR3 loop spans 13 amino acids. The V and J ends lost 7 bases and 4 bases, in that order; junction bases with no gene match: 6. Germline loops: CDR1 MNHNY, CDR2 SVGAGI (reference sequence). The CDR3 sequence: CASTRTGSYEQYF. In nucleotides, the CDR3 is TGTGCCAGCACCCGGACAGGGAGTTACGAGCAGTACTTC.

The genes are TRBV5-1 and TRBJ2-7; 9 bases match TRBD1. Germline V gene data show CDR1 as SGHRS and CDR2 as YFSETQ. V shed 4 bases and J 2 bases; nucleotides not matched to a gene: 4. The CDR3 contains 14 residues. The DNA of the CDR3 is TGCGCCAGCAGCAGGACAGGGGTGGCCTACGAGCAGTACTTC. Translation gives CASSRTGVAYEQYF.

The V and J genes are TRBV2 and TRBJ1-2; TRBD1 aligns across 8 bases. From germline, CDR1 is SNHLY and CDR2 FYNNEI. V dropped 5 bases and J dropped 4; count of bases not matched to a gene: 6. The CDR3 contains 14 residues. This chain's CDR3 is CASSPQTGVYGYTF. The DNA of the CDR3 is TGTGCCAGCAGTCCTCAGACAGGGGTCTATGGCTACACCTTC. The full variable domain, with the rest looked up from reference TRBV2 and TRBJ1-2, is EPEVTQTPSHQVTQMGQEVILRCVPISNHLYFYWYRQILGQKVEFLVSFYNNEISEKSEIFDDQFSVERPDGSNFTLKIRSTKLEDSAMYFCASSPQTGVYGYTFGSGTRLTVV.

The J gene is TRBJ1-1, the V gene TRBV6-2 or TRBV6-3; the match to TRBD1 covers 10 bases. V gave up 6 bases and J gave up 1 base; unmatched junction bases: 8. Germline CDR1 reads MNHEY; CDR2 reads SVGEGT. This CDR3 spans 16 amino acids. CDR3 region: CASSRRQGAQNTEAFF. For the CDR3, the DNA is TGTGCCAGCAGCCGCAGACAGGGGGCGCAGAACACTGAAGCTTTCTTT.

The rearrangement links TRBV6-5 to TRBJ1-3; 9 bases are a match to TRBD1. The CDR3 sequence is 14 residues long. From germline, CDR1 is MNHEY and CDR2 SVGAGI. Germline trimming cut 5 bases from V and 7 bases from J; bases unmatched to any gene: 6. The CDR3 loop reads CASSLRDRANTIYF. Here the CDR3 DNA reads TGTGCCAGCAGTCTCCGGGACAGGGCGAACACCATATATTTT.

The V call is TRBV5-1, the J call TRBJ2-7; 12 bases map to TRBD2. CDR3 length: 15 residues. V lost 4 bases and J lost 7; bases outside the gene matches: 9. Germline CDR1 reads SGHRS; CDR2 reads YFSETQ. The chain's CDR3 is CASSLLAGGPGEQYF. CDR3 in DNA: TGCGCCAGCAGCCTGCTAGCGGGGGGGCCGGGGGAGCAGTACTTC.

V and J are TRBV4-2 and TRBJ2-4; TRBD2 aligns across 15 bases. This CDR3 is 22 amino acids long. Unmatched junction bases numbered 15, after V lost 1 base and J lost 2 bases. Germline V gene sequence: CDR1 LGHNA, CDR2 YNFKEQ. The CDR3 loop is CASSQAGLAGGLSTGSKNIQYF. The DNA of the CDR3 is TGTGCCAGCAGCCAAGCGGGACTAGCGGGAGGCCTCTCTACCGGATCCAAAAACATTCAGTACTTC.

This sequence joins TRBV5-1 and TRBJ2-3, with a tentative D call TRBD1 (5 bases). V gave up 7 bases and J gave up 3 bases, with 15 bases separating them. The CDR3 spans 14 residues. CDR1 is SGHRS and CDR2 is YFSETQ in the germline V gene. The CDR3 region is CASRMGLTTDTQYF. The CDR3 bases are TGCGCCAGCCGGATGGGGCTAACGACAGATACGCAGTATTTT.

Here the CDR3 reads CASSYYRNGNTIYF. CDR3 bases: TGTGCCAGCAGTTATTACAGGAACGGAAACACCATATATTTT. The J gene is TRBJ1-3, the V gene TRBV6-6; D perhaps matches TRBD1 (5 bases). Germline V gene sequence: CDR1 MNHNY, CDR2 SVGAGI (reference sequence). Trimming took 3 bases from V and 4 from J, leaving 10 bases between them. The CDR3 covers 14 residues.

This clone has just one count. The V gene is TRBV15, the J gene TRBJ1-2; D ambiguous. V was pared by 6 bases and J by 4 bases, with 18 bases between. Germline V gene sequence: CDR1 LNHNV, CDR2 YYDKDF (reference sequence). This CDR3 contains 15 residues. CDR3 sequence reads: CATSPPAVPSYGYTF. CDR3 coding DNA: TGTGCCACCAGTCCCCCAGCCGTCCCTAGCTATGGCTACACCTTC. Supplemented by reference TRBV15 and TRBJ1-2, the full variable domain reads DAMVIQNPRYQVTQFGKPVTLSCSQTLNHNVMYWYQQKSSQAPKLLFHYYDKDFNNEADTPDNFQSRRPNTSFCFLDIRSPGLGDTAMYLCATSPPAVPSYGYTFGSGTRLTVV.

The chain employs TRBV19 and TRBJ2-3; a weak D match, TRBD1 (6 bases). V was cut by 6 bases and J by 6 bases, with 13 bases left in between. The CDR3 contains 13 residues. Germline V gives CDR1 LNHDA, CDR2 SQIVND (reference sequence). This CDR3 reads CASRSTGTDTQYF. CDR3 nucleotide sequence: TGTGCCAGTAGAAGTACAGGGACCGATACGCAGTATTTT.

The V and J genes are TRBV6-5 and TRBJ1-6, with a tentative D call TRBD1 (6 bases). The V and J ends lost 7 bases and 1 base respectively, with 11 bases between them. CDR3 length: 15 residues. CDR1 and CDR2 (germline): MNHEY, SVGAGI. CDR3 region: CASITGSSYNSPLHF. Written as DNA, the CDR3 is TGTGCCAGCATTACAGGGAGTTCCTATAATTCACCCCTCCACTTT.

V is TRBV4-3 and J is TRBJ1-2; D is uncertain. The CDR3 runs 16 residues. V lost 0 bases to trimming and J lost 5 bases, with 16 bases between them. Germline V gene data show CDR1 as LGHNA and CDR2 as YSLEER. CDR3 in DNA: TGCGCCAGCAGCCAAGATGTAACGGCTGCGGCTTATGGCTACACCTTC. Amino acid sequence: CASSQDVTAAAYGYTF.

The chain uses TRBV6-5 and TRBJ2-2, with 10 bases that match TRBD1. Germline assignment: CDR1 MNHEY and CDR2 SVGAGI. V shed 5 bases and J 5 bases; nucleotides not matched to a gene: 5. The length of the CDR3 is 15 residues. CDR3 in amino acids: CASSHRDRGTGELFF. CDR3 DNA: TGTGCCAGCAGTCACCGGGACAGGGGTACCGGGGAGCTGTTTTTT.

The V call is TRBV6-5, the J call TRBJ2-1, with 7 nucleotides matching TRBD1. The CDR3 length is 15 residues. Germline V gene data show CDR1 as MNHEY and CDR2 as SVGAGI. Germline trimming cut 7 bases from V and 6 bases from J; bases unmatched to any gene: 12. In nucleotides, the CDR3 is TGTGCCAGCAAGGGGGAAGGGGACAGCAGCAATGAGCAGTTCTTC. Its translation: CASKGEGDSSNEQFF.

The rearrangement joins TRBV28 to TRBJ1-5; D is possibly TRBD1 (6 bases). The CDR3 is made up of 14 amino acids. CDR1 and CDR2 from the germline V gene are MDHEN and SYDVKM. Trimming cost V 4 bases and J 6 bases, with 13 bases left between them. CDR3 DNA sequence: TGTGCCAGCAGTTGGGCAGGGGCAGTTCAGCCCCAGCATTTT. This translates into CASSWAGAVQPQHF. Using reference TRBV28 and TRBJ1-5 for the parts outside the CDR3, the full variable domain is DVKVTQSSRYLVKRTGEKVFLECVQDMDHENMFWYRQDPGLGLRLIYFSYDVKMKEKGDIPEGYSVSREKKERFSLILESASTNQTSMYLCASSWAGAVQPQHFGDGTRLSIL.

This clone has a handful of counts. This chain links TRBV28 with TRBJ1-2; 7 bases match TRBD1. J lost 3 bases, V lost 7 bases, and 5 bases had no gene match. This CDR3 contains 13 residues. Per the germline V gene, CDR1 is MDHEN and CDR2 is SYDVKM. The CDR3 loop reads CASIGGQYYGYTF. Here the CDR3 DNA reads TGTGCCAGCATCGGGGGACAGTACTATGGCTACACCTTC.

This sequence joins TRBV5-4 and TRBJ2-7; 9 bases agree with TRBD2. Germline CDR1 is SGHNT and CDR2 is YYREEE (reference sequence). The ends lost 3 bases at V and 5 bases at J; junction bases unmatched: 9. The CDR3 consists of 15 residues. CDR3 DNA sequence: TGTGCCAGCAGCTCGGACGGCGGGAGGGCCGACGAGCAGTACTTC. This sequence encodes CASSSDGGRADEQYF.